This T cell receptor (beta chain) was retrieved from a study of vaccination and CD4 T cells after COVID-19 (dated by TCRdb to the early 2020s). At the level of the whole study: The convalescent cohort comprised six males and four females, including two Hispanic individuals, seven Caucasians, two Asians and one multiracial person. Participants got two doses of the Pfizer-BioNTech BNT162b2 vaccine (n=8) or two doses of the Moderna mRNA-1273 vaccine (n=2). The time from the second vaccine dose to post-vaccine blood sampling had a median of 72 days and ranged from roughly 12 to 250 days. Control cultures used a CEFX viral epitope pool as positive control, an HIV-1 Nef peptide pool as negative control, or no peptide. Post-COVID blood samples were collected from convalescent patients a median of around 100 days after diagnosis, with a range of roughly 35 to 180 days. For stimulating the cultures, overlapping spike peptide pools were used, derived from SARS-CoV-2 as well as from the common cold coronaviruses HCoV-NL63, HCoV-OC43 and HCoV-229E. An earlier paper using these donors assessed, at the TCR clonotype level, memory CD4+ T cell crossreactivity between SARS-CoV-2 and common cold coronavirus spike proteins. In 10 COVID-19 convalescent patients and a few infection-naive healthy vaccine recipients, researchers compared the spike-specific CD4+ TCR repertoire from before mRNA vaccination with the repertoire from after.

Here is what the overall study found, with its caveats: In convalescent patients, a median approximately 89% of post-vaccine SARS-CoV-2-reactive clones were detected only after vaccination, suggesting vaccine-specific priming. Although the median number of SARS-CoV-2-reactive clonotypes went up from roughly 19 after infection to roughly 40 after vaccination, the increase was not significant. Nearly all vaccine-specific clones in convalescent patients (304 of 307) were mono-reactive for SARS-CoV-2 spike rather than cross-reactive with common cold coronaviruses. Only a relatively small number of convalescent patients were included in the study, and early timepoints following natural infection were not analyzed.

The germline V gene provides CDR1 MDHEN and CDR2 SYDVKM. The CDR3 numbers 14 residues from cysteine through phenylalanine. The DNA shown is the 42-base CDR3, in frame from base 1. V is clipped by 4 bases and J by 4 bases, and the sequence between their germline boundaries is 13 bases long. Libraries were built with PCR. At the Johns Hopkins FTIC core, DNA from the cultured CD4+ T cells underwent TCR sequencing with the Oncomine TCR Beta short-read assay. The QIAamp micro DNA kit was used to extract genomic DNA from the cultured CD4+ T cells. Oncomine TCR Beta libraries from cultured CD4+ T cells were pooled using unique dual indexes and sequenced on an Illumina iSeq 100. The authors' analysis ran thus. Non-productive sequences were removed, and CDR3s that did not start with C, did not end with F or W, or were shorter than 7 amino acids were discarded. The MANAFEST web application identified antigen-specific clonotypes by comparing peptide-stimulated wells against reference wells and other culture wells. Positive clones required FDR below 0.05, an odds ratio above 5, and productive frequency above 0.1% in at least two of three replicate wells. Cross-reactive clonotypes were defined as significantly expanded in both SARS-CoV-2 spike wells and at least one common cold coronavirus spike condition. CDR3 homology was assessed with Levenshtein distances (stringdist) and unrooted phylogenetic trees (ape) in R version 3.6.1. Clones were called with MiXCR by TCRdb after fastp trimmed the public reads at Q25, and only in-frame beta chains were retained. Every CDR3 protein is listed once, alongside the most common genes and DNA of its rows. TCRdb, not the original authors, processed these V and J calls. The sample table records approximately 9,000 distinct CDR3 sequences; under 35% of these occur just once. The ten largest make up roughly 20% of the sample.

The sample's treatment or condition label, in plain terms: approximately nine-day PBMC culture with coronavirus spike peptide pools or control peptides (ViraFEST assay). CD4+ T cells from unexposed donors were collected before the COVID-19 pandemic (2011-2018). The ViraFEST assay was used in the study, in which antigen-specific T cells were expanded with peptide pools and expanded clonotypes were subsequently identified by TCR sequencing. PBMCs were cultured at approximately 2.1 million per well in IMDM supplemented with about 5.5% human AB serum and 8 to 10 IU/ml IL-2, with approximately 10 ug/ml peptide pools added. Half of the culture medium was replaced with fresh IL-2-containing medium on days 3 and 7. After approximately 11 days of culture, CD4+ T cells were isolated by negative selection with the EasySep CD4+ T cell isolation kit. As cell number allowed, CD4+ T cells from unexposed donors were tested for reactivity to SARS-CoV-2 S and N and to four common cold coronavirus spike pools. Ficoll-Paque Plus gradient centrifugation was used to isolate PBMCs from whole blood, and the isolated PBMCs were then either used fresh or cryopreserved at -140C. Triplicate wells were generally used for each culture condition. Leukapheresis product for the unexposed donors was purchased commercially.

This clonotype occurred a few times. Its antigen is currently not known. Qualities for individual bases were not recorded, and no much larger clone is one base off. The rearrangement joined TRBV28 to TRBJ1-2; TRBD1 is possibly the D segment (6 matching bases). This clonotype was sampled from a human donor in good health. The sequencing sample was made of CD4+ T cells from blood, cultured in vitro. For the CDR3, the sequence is CASSSPGTPYGYTF. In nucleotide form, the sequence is TGTGCCAGCAGTTCCCCCGGGACACCCTATGGCTACACCTTC.